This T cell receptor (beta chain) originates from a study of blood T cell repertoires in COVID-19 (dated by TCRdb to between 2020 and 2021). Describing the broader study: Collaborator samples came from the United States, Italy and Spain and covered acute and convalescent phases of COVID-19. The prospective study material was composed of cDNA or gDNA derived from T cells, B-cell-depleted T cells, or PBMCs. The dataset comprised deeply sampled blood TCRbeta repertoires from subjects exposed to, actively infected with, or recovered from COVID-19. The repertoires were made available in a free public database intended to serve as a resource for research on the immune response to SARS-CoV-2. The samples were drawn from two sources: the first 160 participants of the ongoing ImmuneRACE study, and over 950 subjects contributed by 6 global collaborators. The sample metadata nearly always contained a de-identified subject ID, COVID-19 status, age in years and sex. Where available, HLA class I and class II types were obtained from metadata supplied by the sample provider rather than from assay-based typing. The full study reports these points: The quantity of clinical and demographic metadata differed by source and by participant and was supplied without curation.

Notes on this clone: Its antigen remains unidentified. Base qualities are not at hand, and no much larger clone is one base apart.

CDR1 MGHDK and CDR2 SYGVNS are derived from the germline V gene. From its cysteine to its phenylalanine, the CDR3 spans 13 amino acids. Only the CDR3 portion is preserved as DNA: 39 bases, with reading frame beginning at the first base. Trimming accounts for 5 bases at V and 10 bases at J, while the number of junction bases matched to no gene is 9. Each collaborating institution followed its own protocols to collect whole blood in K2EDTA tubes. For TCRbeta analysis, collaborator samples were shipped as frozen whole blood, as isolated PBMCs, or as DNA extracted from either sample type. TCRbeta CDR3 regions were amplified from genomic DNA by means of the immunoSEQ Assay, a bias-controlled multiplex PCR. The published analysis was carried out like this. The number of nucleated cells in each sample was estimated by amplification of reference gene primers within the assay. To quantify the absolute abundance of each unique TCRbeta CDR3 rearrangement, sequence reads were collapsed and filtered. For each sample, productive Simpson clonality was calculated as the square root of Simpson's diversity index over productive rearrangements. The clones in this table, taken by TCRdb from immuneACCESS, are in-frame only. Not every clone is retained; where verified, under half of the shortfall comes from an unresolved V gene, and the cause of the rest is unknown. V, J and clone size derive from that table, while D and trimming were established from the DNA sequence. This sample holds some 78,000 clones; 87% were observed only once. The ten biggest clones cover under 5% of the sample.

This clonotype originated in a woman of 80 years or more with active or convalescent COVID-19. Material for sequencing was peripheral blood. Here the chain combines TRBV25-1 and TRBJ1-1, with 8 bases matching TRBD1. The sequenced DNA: TGTGCCAGCAGTTACCGGACAGGGAGGGGAGCTTTCTTT. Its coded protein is CASSYRTGRGAFF.